These T cell receptor beta chains were read from a single sample in a study of immune cell composition in non-small cell lung cancer. Some clones are missing from TCRdb's copy, which holds only in-frame ones; the method was immunoSEQ multiplex PCR. The sample carries 1,500 or so clones, about 79% recorded once. The sequenced sample consisted of non-adjacent lung tissue. Receptors originate from a human donor with non-small cell lung cancer. Each CDR3 is given with its conserved first and last residue. D genes are given only for firm matches. Clone size is given for some rows only: seen once, a few or many times, or a class if the clone is expanded.

size	J	V	D	DNA	CDR3
.	TRBJ1-4	TRBV7-6	TRBD1	TGTGCCAGCAGCTTAAGGACAGGGCTGGATGAAAAACTGTTTTTT	CASSLRTGLDEKLFF
.	TRBJ2-1	TRBV5-1	TRBD2	TGCGCCAGCAGCCCGATAGCGGGAGCCTACAATGAGCAGTTCTTC	CASSPIAGAYNEQFF
.	TRBJ2-7	TRBV5-1	.	TGCGCCAGCAGCGAAGGCCTGGGGGCCTTCTACGAGCAGTACTTC	CASSEGLGAFYEQYF
.	TRBJ2-3	TRBV2	TRBD2	TGTGCCAGCAGCCCACGGGCTAGCGGGGTCACAGATACGCAGTATTTT	CASSPRASGVTDTQYF
.	TRBJ1-6	TRBV5-4	TRBD1	TGTGCCAGCAGCCCGGGCGAGGGGGCTATGGGGAATTCACCCCTCCACTTT	CASSPGEGAMGNSPLHF
once	TRBJ1-5	TRBV6-4	TRBD1	TGTGCCAGCAGTGAGACCGGGACAGGACATCAGCCCCAGCATTTT	CASSETGTGHQPQHF
.	TRBJ1-1	TRBV29-1	.	TGCAGCGTCTTGAGGGGGAGGAACACTGAAGCTTTCTTT	CSVLRGRNTEAFF
.	TRBJ2-1	TRBV28	TRBD2	TGTGCCAGCAGTGGTACTAGCGGGCCCTCCTACAATGAGCAGTTCTTC	CASSGTSGPSYNEQFF
.	TRBJ2-5	TRBV2	.	TGTGCCAGCTACAGGGTAGGGGAGACCCAGTACTTC	CASYRVGETQYF
.	TRBJ1-1	TRBV6-1	.	TGTGCCAGCAGTGCCATACTTATTTCGGACACTGAAGCTTTCTTT	CASSAILISDTEAFF
.	TRBJ2-1	TRBV7-9	.	TGTGCCAGCAGCTTGACTGGCAATGAGCAGTTCTTC	CASSLTGNEQFF
few	TRBJ2-7	TRBV15	.	TGTGCCACCAGCAGAGATCAAGTGACGGGGGAGCAGTACTTC	CATSRDQVTGEQYF
few	TRBJ1-2	TRBV20-1	.	TGCAGTCCGCCGTCGGGGTATGGCTACACCTTC	CSPPSGYGYTF
.	TRBJ2-7	TRBV4-1	TRBD2	TGCGCCAGCAGCCACTACAGCGGGGGGGCGTATGAGCAGTACTTC	CASSHYSGGAYEQYF
.	TRBJ2-1	TRBV10-1	TRBD2	TGCGCCAGCAGTGGTTCTAGCGGGAGCTACAATGAGCAGTTCTTC	CASSGSSGSYNEQFF
.	TRBJ2-7	TRBV28	TRBD1	TGTGCCAGCAGAGGGACAGGGTTTTACTTC	CASRGTGFYF
few	TRBJ1-4	TRBV19	.	TGTGCCAGTAGTATGCTAGTTAATGAAAAACTGTTTTTT	CASSMLVNEKLFF
.	TRBJ2-7	TRBV18	TRBD1	TGTGCCAGCTCCCTTAACCAGGGGGTCCACGAGCAGTACTTC	CASSLNQGVHEQYF
.	TRBJ1-3	TRBV29-1	TRBD1	TGCAGCGTCACAGGGGGTTCGCCCTCTGGAAACACCATATATTTT	CSVTGGSPSGNTIYF